The next 27 T cell receptor beta chains were all read from a single sample in a study of T cell responses to AZD1222 COVID-19 vaccine. Using immunoSEQ multiplex PCR, the repertoire was profiled, and TCRdb retains in-frame clones only, with some absent. The profile covers about 130,000 clones, with 80% to 95% appearing a single time and 1% to 1.3% taken by the ten largest. The source material was peripheral blood, sampled 28 days after the second AZD1222 dose. These receptors originate from an adult who received the AZD1222 COVID-19 vaccine.

The chain combines TRBV30 with TRBJ2-7; 8 nucleotides match TRBD2. The V gene's germline CDR1 is GTSNPN and CDR2 SVGIG (reference sequence). The V gene end was trimmed by 0 bases and the J gene end by 3 bases; junction bases not matched to a gene: 1. There are 13 residues in the CDR3. The CDR3 protein is CAWSVTSGYEQYF. The CDR3 DNA reads as TGTGCCTGGAGTGTTACTAGCGGCTACGAGCAGTACTTC.

The gene calls are TRBV19 and TRBJ1-5, with 9 bases identical to TRBD1. CDR1 is LNHDA, CDR2 SQIVND, per germline (reference sequence). This CDR3 is built from 15 residues. V lost 5 bases and J lost 6; bases outside the gene matches: 8. In nucleotides, the CDR3 is TGTGCCAGTAGTGCCGGACAGGGGCTGGGTCAGCCCCAGCATTTT. Encoded protein: CASSAGQGLGQPQHF.

The CDR3 reads CASSPGVPTQYF. CDR3 in DNA: TGTGCCAGCAGTCCGGGGGTACCTACGCAGTATTTT. The chain couples TRBV6-5 to TRBJ2-3, with D possibly TRBD2 on 6 matching bases. Germline V gives CDR1 MNHEY, CDR2 SVGAGI. The V end was cut by 5 bases, the J end by 8 bases, with 11 bases between. This CDR3 is 12 amino acids long.

This clone has a single count. The rearrangement links TRBV28 to TRBJ1-3; D is undetermined. V was clipped by 3 bases and J by 0 bases, with 0 bases between them. Germline assignment: CDR1 MDHEN and CDR2 SYDVKM. The CDR3 has 12 residues. The CDR3 sequence is CASSFSGNTIYF. In DNA form, the CDR3 reads TGTGCCAGCAGTTTCTCTGGAAACACCATATATTTT.

The rearrangement uses TRBV28 and TRBJ1-5; no reliable D call. Germline values: CDR1 MDHEN, CDR2 SYDVKM. Deletions cut 7 bases from V and 4 bases from J, with 5 bases between. The CDR3 covers 11 residues. CDR3 region: CASNSNQPQHF. CDR3 sequence (DNA): TGTGCCAGCAACTCAAATCAGCCCCAGCATTTT.

V is TRBV12-2 and J is TRBJ2-7. TRBV12-2 has pseudogene status. The CDR3 has 10 amino acids. CDR3 amino acids: CASRLDEQYF. CDR3 DNA: TGTGCAAGTCGCTTAGACGAGCAGTACTTC.

The chain combines TRBV5-6 with TRBJ1-5; TRBD1 agrees at 7 bases. The CDR3 has 14 residues. The V segment lost 0 bases and the J segment 6 bases; nucleotides outside the gene matches: 3. Looked up from germline, CDR1 is SGHDT and CDR2 is YYEEEE. Written as DNA, the CDR3 is TGTGCCAGCAGCTTGGGACAGGGAGGTCAGCCCCAGCATTTT. It codes for CASSLGQGGQPQHF.

This clone was recorded a few times. This rearrangement joins TRBV4-1 to TRBJ2-1; TRBD2 agrees at 7 bases. CDR1 is MGHRA, CDR2 YSYEKL, per germline. The CDR3 spans 17 residues. With 0 bases clipped from V and 2 bases from J, the junction kept 7 bases outside the gene matches. CDR3 nucleotide sequence: TGCGCCAGCAGCCAAGATAGTCTAGCGGACCCCTACAATGAGCAGTTCTTC. As protein: CASSQDSLADPYNEQFF.

The gene calls are TRBV6-4 and TRBJ1-6; TRBD1 matches 9 bases. Germline V lookup: CDR1 MRHNA, CDR2 SNTAGT. V trimming: 4 bases; J trimming: 8 bases; junction bases outside the gene matches: 0. The CDR3 covers 13 residues. The CDR3, as DNA: TGTGCCAGCAGTGGGGACAGGGATTCACCCCTCCACTTT. Its protein is CASSGDRDSPLHF.

V usage is TRBV3-1 (or the pseudogene TRBV3-2) and J usage is TRBJ1-6; D remains ambiguous. The CDR3 has 17 residues. V lost 0 bases and J 0 bases, leaving 9 bases between the germline ends. CDR1 LGHDT and CDR2 YNNKEL come from the germline V gene (reference sequence). This CDR3 is CASSQDLRSSYNSPLHF. Written as DNA, the CDR3 is TGTGCCAGCAGCCAAGACCTCAGGAGCTCCTATAATTCACCCCTCCACTTT.

The CDR3: CASSYSRGGGNYGYTF. CDR3 bases: TGTGCCAGCAGTTACTCGAGGGGTGGGGGGAACTATGGCTACACCTTC. This rearrangement joins TRBV6-6 to TRBJ1-2; D perhaps matches TRBD1 (5 bases). This CDR3 region has 16 residues. V lost 0 bases, J lost 2 bases, and 13 bases lay in between. Looked up from germline, CDR1 is MNHNY and CDR2 is SVGAGI (reference sequence).

The J gene is TRBJ2-2, the V gene TRBV11-2, with 7 bases fitting TRBD1. The CDR3 is 17 amino acids. Germline values: CDR1 SGHAT, CDR2 FQNNGV. Trimming cost V 5 bases and J 1 base; bases outside gene matches: 10. The chain's CDR3 is CASSPGVWTGNTGELFF. CDR3 sequence (DNA): TGTGCCAGCAGCCCAGGGGTATGGACAGGGAACACCGGGGAGCTGTTTTTT.

In the case of this clone: At one of its ends the junction is not consistent with the germline gene, which may arise from a read error. The rearrangement uses TRBV18 and TRBJ2-7; a possible D gene is TRBD2 (5 bases). Germline loops: CDR1 KGHSH, CDR2 LQKENI. CDR3 size: 14 residues. Written as DNA, the CDR3 is TGTGCCAGCTCACCACCGTCTAGCTCCCACGAGCAGTACTTC. Encoded protein: CASSPPSSSHEQYF.

The chain joins TRBV28 to TRBJ1-2; no firm D call. Trimming shortened V by 2 bases and J by 14 bases, and 12 bases separated the two germline ends. This CDR3 has 11 residues. Germline V gene sequence: CDR1 MDHEN, CDR2 SYDVKM. The CDR3 nucleotides read TGTGCCAGCAGTTTAGTTGCGGAGGAGACCTTC. The encoded protein is CASSLVAEETF.

This clone was counted once. The rearrangement links TRBV27 to TRBJ1-3, with D tentatively TRBD1 (5 bases). The V end was cut by 5 bases, the J end by 0 bases, with 14 bases between. This CDR3 contains 16 residues. The germline V gene encodes CDR1 MNHEY and CDR2 SMNVEV (reference sequence). DNA for the CDR3: TGTGCCAGCAGTCCCCGGGACCCCCGCTCTGGAAACACCATATATTTT. Its protein is CASSPRDPRSGNTIYF.

V and J are TRBV6-1 and TRBJ2-5; D is unresolved. With 2 bases removed from V and 5 bases from J, the gap between germline ends came to 6 bases. This CDR3 spans 12 amino acids. In germline, CDR1 is MNHNS, CDR2 SASEGT. CDR3 in amino acids: CASSETRETQYF. The CDR3 DNA follows: TGTGCCAGCAGTGAAACCCGGGAGACCCAGTACTTC.

The chain combines TRBV7-3 with TRBJ2-5; TRBD1 matches 8 bases. The germline V gene has CDR1 SGHTA and CDR2 FQGTGA. The CDR3 spans 15 residues. Trimming cost V 1 base and J 2 bases; bases outside gene matches: 3. CDR3 region: CASSLSGTGQETQYF. The CDR3 DNA sequence: TGTGCCAGCAGCTTAAGCGGGACAGGTCAAGAGACCCAGTACTTC.

This chain links TRBV4-3 with TRBJ2-4, with TRBD1 matching 9 bases. The trim removed 0 bases at V and 8 bases at J, leaving 11 bases unmatched. The CDR3 is 17 residues long. Germline assignment: CDR1 LGHNA and CDR2 YSLEER. CDR3 in DNA: TGCGCCAGCAGCCAAGATCTTGTGGGGACAGGGTCGGACATTCAGTACTTC. Protein product: CASSQDLVGTGSDIQYF.

The V and J genes are TRBV4-2 and TRBJ1-5, with TRBD1 matching 12 bases. The CDR3 covers 14 residues. The ends lost 3 bases at V and 7 bases at J; junction bases unmatched: 1. Germline values: CDR1 LGHNA, CDR2 YNFKEQ. The CDR3 protein is CASSHGTGGQPQHF. For the CDR3, the DNA is TGTGCCAGCAGCCACGGGACAGGGGGCCAGCCCCAGCATTTT.

The chain carries TRBV7-3 and TRBJ2-3; 9 positions agree with TRBD2. The trim removed 5 bases at V and 1 base at J, leaving 4 bases unmatched. In germline, CDR1 is SGHTA, CDR2 FQGTGA. This CDR3 region has 15 residues. In DNA form, the CDR3 reads TGTGCCAGCAGCATTAGCGGGAGCCGCACAGATACGCAGTATTTT. Translated: CASSISGSRTDTQYF.

V gene TRBV7-9 combines with J gene TRBJ1-5; no clear D gene. V lost 1 base, J lost 0 bases, and 4 bases lay in between. The germline gives CDR1 SEHNR, CDR2 FQNEAQ (reference sequence). This CDR3 contains 14 residues. For the CDR3, the DNA is TGTGCCAGCAGCTTAGACAATAGCAATCAGCCCCAGCATTTT. Translation: CASSLDNSNQPQHF.

This clone was found a few times. Written as DNA, the CDR3 is TGTGCCAGTAGAACAGGGCCCACCTATGGCTACACCTTC. It codes for CASRTGPTYGYTF. The V and J genes are TRBV19 and TRBJ1-2; TRBD1 is a possible D gene (6 bases). CDR1 LNHDA and CDR2 SQIVND come from the germline V gene (reference sequence). The V end was cut by 6 bases, the J end by 4 bases, with 12 bases between. The CDR3 is 13 amino acids.

The V and J genes are TRBV29-1 and TRBJ2-3; D is uncertain. Germline values: CDR1 SQVTM, CDR2 ANQGSEA. The CDR3 consists of 16 residues. Deletions cut 0 bases from V and 2 bases from J, with 15 bases between. The CDR3 nucleotides read TGCAGCGTTGAAGATGGCGGCACTACCAACACAGATACGCAGTATTTT. Amino acid sequence: CSVEDGGTTNTDTQYF.

The CDR3 sequence: CASSPGTEYGYTF. Written as DNA, the CDR3 is TGTGCCAGCTCACCTGGGACGGAGTATGGCTACACCTTC. The V gene is TRBV18, the J gene TRBJ1-2, with D possibly TRBD1 on 5 matching bases. Per the germline V gene, CDR1 is KGHSH and CDR2 is LQKENI. The V end was cut by 3 bases, the J end by 5 bases, with 10 bases between. This CDR3 region has 13 residues.

The CDR3 DNA reads as TGTGCCAGCAGCCAATTGGGACAGGGAGGGGGAGCTTTCTTT. It encodes CASSQLGQGGGAFF. The chain links TRBV3-1 (or the pseudogene TRBV3-2) to TRBJ1-1; 9 bases match TRBD1. The CDR3 is 14 amino acids. The ends lost 2 bases at V and 10 bases at J; junction bases unmatched: 8. CDR1 is LGHDT, CDR2 YNNKEL, per germline (reference sequence).

The J gene is TRBJ1-1, the V gene TRBV19, with TRBD1 matching 7 bases. CDR3 length: 16 amino acids. CDR1 LNHDA and CDR2 SQIVND come from the germline V gene (reference sequence). The V gene end was trimmed by 4 bases and the J gene end by 3 bases; junction bases not matched to a gene: 11. CDR3 sequence: CASSTRTGRGDTEAFF. CDR3 sequence (DNA): TGTGCCAGTAGTACCCGGACAGGCCGGGGGGACACTGAAGCTTTCTTT.

The chain uses TRBV6-5 and TRBJ2-5; 7 nucleotides match TRBD1. The CDR3 is 15 amino acids. From germline, CDR1 is MNHEY and CDR2 SVGAGI. The J segment lost 2 bases and the V segment lost 2 bases, leaving 5 bases of the junction unmatched. CDR3 amino acids: CASSYLGTAQETQYF. For the CDR3, the DNA is TGTGCCAGCAGTTACCTCGGGACAGCTCAAGAGACCCAGTACTTC.